The 2 T cell receptor beta chains given below trace back to one sample, sequenced in a study of T-cell memory formation after mild COVID-19. Via MiXCR, TCRdb re-called the 5' RACE reads, giving one row per CDR3 protein. Here the sample spans 350,000 to 400,000 distinct CDR3 sequences, 13% to 15% being singletons. Sequenced: PBMCs or a T cell subset sorted from them (not recorded which). These receptors were obtained from a man between 18 and 29 years old who had mild COVID-19 (a few samples of this study predate the infection). Cell type and time point are not known.

CDR3 sequence: CASSLTAKLYGYTF. The CDR3 coding sequence is TGTGCCAGCAGCTTGACGGCAAAGCTCTATGGCTACACCTTC. The chain joins TRBV5-6 to TRBJ1-2; no definite D call. Germline assignment: CDR1 SGHDT and CDR2 YYEEEE. The CDR3 runs 14 residues. The V end was cut by 1 base, the J end by 4 bases, with 11 bases between.

The rearrangement links TRBV6-5 to TRBJ1-1; D is possibly TRBD1 (6 bases). Germline assignment: CDR1 MNHEY and CDR2 SVGAGI. V lost 8 bases to trimming and J lost 1 base, with 11 bases between them. CDR3 length: 13 amino acids. The CDR3 DNA reads TGTGCCAGCGGGACACGGAAGAACACTGAAGCTTTCTTT. Translation: CASGTRKNTEAFF.